This note documents a single T cell receptor (beta chain) sequence. The data stem from a study of shared clonotypes between healthy human individuals. Cells designated naive CD8 were CD45RO-negative and were positively selected for CCR7, with terminally differentiated effector memory CD45RA+ cells excluded. Some clones are missing from TCRdb's copy, which holds only in-frame ones; the method was immunoSEQ multiplex PCR. The table shows about 2.1 million clones, with under 95% occurring only once. Germline V gene data show CDR1 as SGDLS and CDR2 as YYNGEE. The CDR3 is 14 residues long. V gave up 3 bases and J gave up 5 bases, with 14 bases separating them.

The chain is built from TRBV9 and TRBJ2-5; no clear D. Specimen: naive CD8+ T cells from PBMCs. This clonotype was sampled from a man between 18 and 29 years old in good health. Some clones in this sample may be carry-over from other donors' samples. CDR3 protein: CASSGLLGMETQYF. CDR3 bases: TGTGCCAGCAGCGGGCTGTTGGGAATGGAGACCCAGTACTTC.